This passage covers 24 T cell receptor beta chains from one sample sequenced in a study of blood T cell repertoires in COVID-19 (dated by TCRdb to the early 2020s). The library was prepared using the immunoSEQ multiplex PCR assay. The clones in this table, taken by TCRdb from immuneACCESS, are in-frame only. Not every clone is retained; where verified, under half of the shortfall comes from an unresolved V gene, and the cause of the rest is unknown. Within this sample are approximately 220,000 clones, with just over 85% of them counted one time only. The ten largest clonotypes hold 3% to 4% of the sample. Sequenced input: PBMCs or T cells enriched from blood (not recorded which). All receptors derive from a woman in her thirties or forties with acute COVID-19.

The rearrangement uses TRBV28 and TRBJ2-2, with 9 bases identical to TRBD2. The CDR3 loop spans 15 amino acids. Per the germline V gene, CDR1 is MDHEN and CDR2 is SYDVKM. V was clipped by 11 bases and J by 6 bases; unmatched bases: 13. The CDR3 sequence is CAARSGSGTSGELFF. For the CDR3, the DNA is TGTGCCGCTCGTAGCGGGAGCGGTACGTCCGGGGAGCTGTTTTTT.

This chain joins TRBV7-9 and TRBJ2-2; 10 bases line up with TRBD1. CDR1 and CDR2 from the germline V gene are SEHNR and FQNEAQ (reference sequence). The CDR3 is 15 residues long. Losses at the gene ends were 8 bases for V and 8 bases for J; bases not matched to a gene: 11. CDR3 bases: TGTGCCAGCGGTATTGGGACAGGGGACCTAGGGGAGCTGTTTTTT. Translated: CASGIGTGDLGELFF.

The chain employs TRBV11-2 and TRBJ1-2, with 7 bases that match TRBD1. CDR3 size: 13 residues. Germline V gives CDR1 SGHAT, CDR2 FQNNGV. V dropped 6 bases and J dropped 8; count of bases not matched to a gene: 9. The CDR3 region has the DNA TGTGCCAGCAGAGCCGGGGCAGGGGGAGGCTACACCTTC. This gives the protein CASRAGAGGGYTF. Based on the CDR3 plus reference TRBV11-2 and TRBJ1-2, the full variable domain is EAGVAQSPRYKIIEKRQSVAFWCNPISGHATLYWYQQILGQGPKLLIQFQNNGVVDDSQLPKDRFSAERLKGVDSTLKIQPAKLEDSAVYLCASRAGAGGGYTFGSGTRLTVV.

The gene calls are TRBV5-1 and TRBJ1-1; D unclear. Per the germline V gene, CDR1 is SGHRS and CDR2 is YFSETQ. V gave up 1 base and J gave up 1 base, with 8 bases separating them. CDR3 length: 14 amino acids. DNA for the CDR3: TGCGCCAGCAGCTTGTCACCAGGGAACACTGAAGCTTTCTTT. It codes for CASSLSPGNTEAFF.

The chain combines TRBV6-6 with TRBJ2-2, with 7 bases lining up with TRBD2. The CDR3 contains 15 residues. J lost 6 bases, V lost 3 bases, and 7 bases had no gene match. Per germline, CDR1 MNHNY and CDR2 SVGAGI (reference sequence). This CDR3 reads CASSYRAGEAGELFF. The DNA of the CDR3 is TGTGCCAGCAGTTATAGGGCGGGAGAGGCCGGGGAGCTGTTTTTT.

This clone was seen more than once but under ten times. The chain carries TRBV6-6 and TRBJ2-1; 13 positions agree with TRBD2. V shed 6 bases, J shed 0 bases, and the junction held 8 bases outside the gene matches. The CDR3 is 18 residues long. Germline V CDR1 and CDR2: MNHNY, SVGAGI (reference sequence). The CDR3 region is CASSRGLAGAFSYNEQFF. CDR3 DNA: TGTGCCAGCAGCCGAGGACTAGCGGGAGCGTTCTCCTACAATGAGCAGTTCTTC.

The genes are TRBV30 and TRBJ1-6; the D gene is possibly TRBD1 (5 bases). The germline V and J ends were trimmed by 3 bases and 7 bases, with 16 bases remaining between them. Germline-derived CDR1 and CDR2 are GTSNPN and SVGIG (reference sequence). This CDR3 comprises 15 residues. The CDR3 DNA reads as TGTGCCTGGAGGGCACCGGGACGGGGGAATTCACCCCTCCACTTT. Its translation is CAWRAPGRGNSPLHF.

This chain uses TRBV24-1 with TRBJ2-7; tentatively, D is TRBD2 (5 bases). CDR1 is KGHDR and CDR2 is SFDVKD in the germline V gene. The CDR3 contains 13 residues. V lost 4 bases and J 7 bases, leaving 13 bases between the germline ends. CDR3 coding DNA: TGTGCCACCAGTGACCATGACTCGGGGGAGCAGTACTTC. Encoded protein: CATSDHDSGEQYF.

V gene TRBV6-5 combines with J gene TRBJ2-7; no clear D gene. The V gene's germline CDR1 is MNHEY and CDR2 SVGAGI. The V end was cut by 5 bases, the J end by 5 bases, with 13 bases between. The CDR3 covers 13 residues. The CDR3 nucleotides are TGTGCCAGCAGTCTTCGTCCCGGAGACGAGCAGTACTTC. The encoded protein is CASSLRPGDEQYF.

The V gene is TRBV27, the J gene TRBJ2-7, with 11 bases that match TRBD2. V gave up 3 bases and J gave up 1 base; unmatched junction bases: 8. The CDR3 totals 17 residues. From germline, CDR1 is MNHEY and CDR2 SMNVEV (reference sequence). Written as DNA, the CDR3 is TGTGCCAGCAGTTTTTCCCGGCTAGCGGGGGGATCCTACGAGCAGTACTTC. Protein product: CASSFSRLAGGSYEQYF.

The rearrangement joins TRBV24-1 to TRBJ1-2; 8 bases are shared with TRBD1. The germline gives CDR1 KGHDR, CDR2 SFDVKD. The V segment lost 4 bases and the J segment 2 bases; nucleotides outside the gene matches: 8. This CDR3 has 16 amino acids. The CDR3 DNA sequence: TGTGCCACCAGTGACTCTACAGGGGGTCCGAACTATGGCTACACCTTC. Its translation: CATSDSTGGPNYGYTF.

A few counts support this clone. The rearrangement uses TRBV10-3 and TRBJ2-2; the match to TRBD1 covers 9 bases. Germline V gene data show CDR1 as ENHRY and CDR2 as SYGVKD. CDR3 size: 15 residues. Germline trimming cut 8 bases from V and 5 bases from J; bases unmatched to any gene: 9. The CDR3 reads CAIGGQGRGTGELFF. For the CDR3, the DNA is TGTGCCATCGGTGGACAGGGGAGGGGAACCGGGGAGCTGTTTTTT.

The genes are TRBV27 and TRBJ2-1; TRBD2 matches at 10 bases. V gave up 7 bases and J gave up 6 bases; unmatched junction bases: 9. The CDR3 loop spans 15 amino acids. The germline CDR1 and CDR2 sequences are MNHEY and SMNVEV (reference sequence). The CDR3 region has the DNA TGTGCCAGCACCCTTGGGGTAGCGGGGGGCAATGAGCAGTTCTTC. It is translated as CASTLGVAGGNEQFF.

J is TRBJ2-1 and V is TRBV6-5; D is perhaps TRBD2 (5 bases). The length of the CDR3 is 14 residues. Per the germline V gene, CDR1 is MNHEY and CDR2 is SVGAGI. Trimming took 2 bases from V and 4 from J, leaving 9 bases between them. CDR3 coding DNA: TGTGCCAGCAGTTACAGCGGAGAGTACAATGAGCAGTTCTTC. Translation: CASSYSGEYNEQFF.

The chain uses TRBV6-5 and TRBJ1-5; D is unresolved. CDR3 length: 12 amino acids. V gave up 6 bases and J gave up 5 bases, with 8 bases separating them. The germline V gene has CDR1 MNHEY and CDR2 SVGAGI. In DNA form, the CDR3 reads TGTGCCAGCAGCTTGGGAGATCAGCCCCAGCATTTT. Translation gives CASSLGDQPQHF.

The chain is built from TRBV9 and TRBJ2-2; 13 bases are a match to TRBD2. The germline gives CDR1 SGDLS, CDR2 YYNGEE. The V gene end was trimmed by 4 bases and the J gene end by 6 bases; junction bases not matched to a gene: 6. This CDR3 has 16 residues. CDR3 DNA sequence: TGTGCCAGCAGCCTTGGACTAGCGGGAGCGGCCGGGGAGCTGTTTTTT. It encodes CASSLGLAGAAGELFF. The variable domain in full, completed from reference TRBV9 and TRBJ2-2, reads DSGVTQTPKHLITATGQRVTLRCSPRSGDLSVYWYQQSLDQGLQFLIQYYNGEERAKGNILERFSAQQFPDLHSELNLSSLELGDSALYFCASSLGLAGAAGELFFGEGSRLTVL.

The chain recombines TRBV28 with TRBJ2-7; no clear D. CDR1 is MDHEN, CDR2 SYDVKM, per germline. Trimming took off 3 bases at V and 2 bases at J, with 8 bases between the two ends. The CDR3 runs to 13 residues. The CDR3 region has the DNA TGTGCCAGCAGTTTCTCAGGAACCTACGAGCAGTACTTC. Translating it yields CASSFSGTYEQYF.

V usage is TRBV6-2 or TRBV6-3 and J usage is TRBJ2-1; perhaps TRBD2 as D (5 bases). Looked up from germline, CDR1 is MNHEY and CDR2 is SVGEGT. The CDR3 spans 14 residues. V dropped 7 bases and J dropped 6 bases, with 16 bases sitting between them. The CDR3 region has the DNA TGTGCCAGCACCCCGAGGACGGGGAGCAATGAGCAGTTCTTC. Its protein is CASTPRTGSNEQFF.

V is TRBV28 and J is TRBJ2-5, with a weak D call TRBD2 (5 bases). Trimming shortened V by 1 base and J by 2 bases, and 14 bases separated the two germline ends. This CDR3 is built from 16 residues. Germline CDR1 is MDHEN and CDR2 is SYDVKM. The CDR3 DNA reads TGTGCCAGCAGTTTATATGGGGTTCGGGGTCAAGAGACCCAGTACTTC. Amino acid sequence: CASSLYGVRGQETQYF.

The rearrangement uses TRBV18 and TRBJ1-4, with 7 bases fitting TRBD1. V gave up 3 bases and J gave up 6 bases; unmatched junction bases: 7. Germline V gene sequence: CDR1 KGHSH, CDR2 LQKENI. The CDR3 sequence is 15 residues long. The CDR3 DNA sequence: TGTGCCAGCTCACCTAGACAGGGAACGGATGAAAAACTGTTTTTT. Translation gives CASSPRQGTDEKLFF. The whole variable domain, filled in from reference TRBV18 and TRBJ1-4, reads NAGVMQNPRHLVRRRGQEARLRCSPMKGHSHVYWYRQLPEEGLKFMVYLQKENIIDESGMPKERFSAEFPKEGPSILRIQQVVRGDSAAYFCASSPRQGTDEKLFFGSGTQLSVL.

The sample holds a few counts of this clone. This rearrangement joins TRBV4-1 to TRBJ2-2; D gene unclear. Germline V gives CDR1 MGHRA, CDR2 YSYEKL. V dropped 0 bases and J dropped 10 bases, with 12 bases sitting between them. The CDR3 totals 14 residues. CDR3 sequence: CASSQDPQTQELFF. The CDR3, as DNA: TGCGCCAGCAGCCAAGACCCGCAGACTCAGGAGCTGTTTTTT.

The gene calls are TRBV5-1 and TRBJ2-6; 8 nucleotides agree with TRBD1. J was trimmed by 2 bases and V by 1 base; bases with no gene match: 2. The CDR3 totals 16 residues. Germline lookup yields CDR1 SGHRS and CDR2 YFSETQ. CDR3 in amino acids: CASSLNRGAGANVLTF. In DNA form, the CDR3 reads TGCGCCAGCAGCTTGAACAGGGGGGCTGGGGCCAACGTCCTGACTTTC.

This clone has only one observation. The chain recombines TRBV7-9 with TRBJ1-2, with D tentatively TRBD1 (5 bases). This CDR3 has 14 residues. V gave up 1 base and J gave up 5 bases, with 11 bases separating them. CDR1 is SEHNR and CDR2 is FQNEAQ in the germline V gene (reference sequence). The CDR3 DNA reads TGTGCCAGCAGCTTAGTAGGGGCGGATTATGGCTACACCTTC. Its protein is CASSLVGADYGYTF.

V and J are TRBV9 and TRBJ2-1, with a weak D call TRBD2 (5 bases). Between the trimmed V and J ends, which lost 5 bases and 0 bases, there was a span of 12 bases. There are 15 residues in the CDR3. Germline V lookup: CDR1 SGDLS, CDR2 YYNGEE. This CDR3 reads CASSETGISYNEQFF. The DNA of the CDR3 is TGTGCCAGCAGTGAAACCGGGATCTCCTACAATGAGCAGTTCTTC. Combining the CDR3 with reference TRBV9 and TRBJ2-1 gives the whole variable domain DSGVTQTPKHLITATGQRVTLRCSPRSGDLSVYWYQQSLDQGLQFLIQYYNGEERAKGNILERFSAQQFPDLHSELNLSSLELGDSALYFCASSETGISYNEQFFGPGTRLTVL.